Presented here are 17 T cell receptor gamma chains from one specimen sequenced in a study of gamma-delta chains in newborns, infants, children. TCRdb redid clone calling on the reads using CATT. The sample includes approximately 1,100 gamma-chain clones, over 2% of them seen just once. Sequencing used blood. The receptors stem from a child who was a newborn, infant or young child, either healthy, febrile or measles-vaccinated (not recorded which).

In its sample, this clone ranks as large. At the DNA level, this CDR3 is encoded by other sequences in the same sample as well. The chain uses TRGV9 and TRGJP. V shed 1 base, J shed 4 bases, and the junction held 1 base outside the gene matches. The CDR3 is 16 residues long. Germline loops: CDR1 GITISATS, CDR2 ISYDGTV (reference sequence). Here the CDR3 reads CALWEVQELGKKIKVF. DNA for the CDR3: TGTGCCTTGTGGGAGGTTCAAGAGTTGGGCAAAAAAATCAAGGTATTT.

This clone is medium-sized. The DNA translation disagrees with the TCRdb protein at residue 8, so the protein in this description comes from the DNA. V and J are TRGV5 and TRGJP1. This CDR3 has 16 amino acids. The germline V gene has CDR1 VINAFY and CDR2 YDVSNSKD. V lost 0 bases and J lost 6; bases outside the gene matches: 10. CDR3 nucleotide sequence: TGTGCCACCTGGGACAGGCGGAGACGGGCTGGTTGGTTCAAGATATTT. It specifies CATWDRRRRAGWFKIF.

A word on this clone: This may stem from a read error, because a much larger clone lies one nucleotide away. This CDR3 reads CALWEAAGGLGKKIKVF. In nucleotides, the CDR3 is TGTGCCTTGTGGGAGGCGGCGGGAGGATTGGGCAAAAAAATCAAGGTATTT. This rearrangement joins TRGV9 to TRGJP. Trimming took 2 bases from V and 10 from J; bases not matched to a gene: 11. CDR3 size: 17 residues. Per germline, CDR1 GITISATS and CDR2 ISYDGTV (reference sequence).

This clone is judged large. The gene calls are TRGV8 and TRGJ1 or TRGJ2. CDR1 is VENAVY, CDR2 YDSYNSRV, per germline. This CDR3 has 12 residues. Trimming at V came to 4 bases and at J to 3 bases, leaving 3 bases not matched to a gene. The CDR3 region is CATWDGYYKKLF. For the CDR3, the DNA is TGTGCCACCTGGGACGGTTATTATAAGAAACTCTTT.

This clone is large within its sample. This same CDR3 is encoded by further DNA sequences in the sample. The rearrangement joins TRGV4 to TRGJ1 or TRGJ2. Germline V gives CDR1 EGSTGY, CDR2 YDSYTSSV. The CDR3 covers 14 residues. The V gene end was trimmed by 0 bases and the J gene end by 4 bases; junction bases not matched to a gene: 6. The DNA of the CDR3 is TGTGCCACCTGGGATGGGCCCGGATATTATAAGAAACTCTTT. Amino acid sequence: CATWDGPGYYKKLF.

Judged by abundance, this clone is large. The chain recombines TRGV3 with TRGJ1 or TRGJ2. V trimming: 0 bases; J trimming: 4 bases; junction bases outside the gene matches: 6. The germline V gene has CDR1 VTNTFY and CDR2 YDVSTARD (reference sequence). The CDR3 is 14 amino acids. Here the CDR3 reads CATWDRHRYYKKLF. Written as DNA, the CDR3 is TGTGCCACCTGGGACAGGCATCGGTATTATAAGAAACTCTTT.

As concerns this clone: The protein that TCRdb holds for this DNA derives from a much larger clone and differs from the translated DNA at residue 4, which likely indicates a read error; the protein shown here is translated from the DNA. The chain has TRGV4 and TRGJ1 or TRGJ2. The CDR3 has 10 residues. V shed 8 bases, J shed 11 bases, and the junction held 9 bases outside the gene matches. Germline V gene data show CDR1 as EGSTGY and CDR2 as YDSYTSSV. This CDR3 is CATYQGQKLF. The CDR3 region has the DNA TGTGCCACCTACCAGGGGCAGAAACTCTTT.

This clone came up a few times. A single base is all that separates this from a far larger clone, so a read error is likely. The chain couples TRGV9 to TRGJ1 or TRGJ2. The germline V gene encodes CDR1 GITISATS and CDR2 ISYDGTV (reference sequence). The CDR3 is 11 amino acids. V was pared by 6 bases and J by 9 bases, with 8 bases of the junction left unmatched. As DNA, the CDR3 is TGTGCCTTGTGGCCGGGAATTAAGAAACTCTTT. It is translated as CALWPGIKKLF.

As for this clone: This may stem from a read error, because a much larger clone lies one nucleotide away. This chain uses TRGV9 with TRGJP. With V trimmed by 0 bases and J by 6 bases, 5 bases remained unmatched. This CDR3 comprises 17 residues. Germline-derived CDR1 and CDR2 are GITISATS and ISYDGTV (reference sequence). CDR3: CALWEVIAELGKKIKVF. The CDR3 bases are TGTGCCTTGTGGGAGGTGATTGCAGAGTTGGGCAAAAAAATCAAGGTATTT.

This clone rates as medium-sized. This may be a read error: a much more frequent sequence differs by one nucleotide. Other DNA sequences within the sample encode an identical CDR3. The rearrangement links TRGV9 to TRGJP. This CDR3 is built from 15 residues. The trim removed 2 bases at V and 6 bases at J, leaving 1 base unmatched. Germline-derived CDR1 and CDR2 are GITISATS and ISYDGTV (reference sequence). CDR3 sequence: CALWEAELGKKIKVF. The DNA of the CDR3 is TGTGCCTTGTGGGAGGCAGAGTTGGGCAAAAAAATCAAGGTATTT.

The rearrangement links TRGV9 to TRGJ1 or TRGJ2. With V trimmed by 3 bases and J by 0 bases, 11 bases remained unmatched. From germline, CDR1 is GITISATS and CDR2 ISYDGTV (reference sequence). CDR3 size: 16 residues. The CDR3 loop reads CALWENFRLNYYKKLF. The CDR3 DNA reads as TGTGCCTTGTGGGAGAATTTTCGATTGAATTATTATAAGAAACTCTTT.

There are a few counts of this clone. The V and J genes are TRGV9 and TRGJ1 or TRGJ2. Germline CDR1 and CDR2: GITISATS and ISYDGTV (reference sequence). The CDR3 is 14 amino acids. The trim removed 0 bases at V and 9 bases at J, leaving 11 bases unmatched. CDR3 nucleotide sequence: TGTGCCTTGTGGGAGGTGTATGGGGGGTGTAAGAAACTCTTT. Protein product: CALWEVYGGCKKLF.

To note about this clone: This likely stems from a read error, as it lies one base from a far larger clone. Other DNA sequences in the same sample also yield this CDR3. The chain joins TRGV9 to TRGJP. Germline V gene data show CDR1 as GITISATS and CDR2 as ISYDGTV (reference sequence). The CDR3 runs to 19 residues. The CDR3 DNA reads as TGTGCCTTGTGGGAGGTGCATGCCACCCCCGAGTTGGGCAAAAAAATAAAGGTATTT. Amino acids: CALWEVHATPELGKKIKVF.

Of note for this clone: A read error is likely here: a far larger clone is one base away. This chain joins TRGV9 and TRGJ1 or TRGJ2. Germline-derived CDR1 and CDR2 are GITISATS and ISYDGTV (reference sequence). This CDR3 region has 13 residues. The CDR3 sequence is CALWEVGYYKKLF. CDR3 bases: TGTGCTTTGTGGGAGGTGGGTTATTATAAGAAACTCTTT.

By sample share, this clone is medium-sized. The rearrangement links TRGV9 to TRGJP. Per germline, CDR1 GITISATS and CDR2 ISYDGTV (reference sequence). The CDR3 is 16 residues long. Unmatched junction bases numbered 3, after V lost 0 bases and J lost 7 bases. Here the CDR3 reads CALWEVTELGKKIKVF. The CDR3 DNA is TGTGCCTTGTGGGAGGTGACGGAGTTGGGCAAAAAAATCAAGGTATTT.

This clone occurred a few times. At one of its ends the junction is not consistent with the germline gene, which may arise from a read error. The chain joins TRGV9 to TRGJP. Germline V gives CDR1 GITISATS, CDR2 ISYDGTV (reference sequence). The CDR3 runs 15 residues. CDR3 loop: CALRDREVGKKIKVF. CDR3 bases: TGTGCCTTGCGGGACCGCGAGGTGGGCAAAAAAATCAAGGTATTT.

To note about this clone: TCRdb's protein for this DNA is that of a much larger clone and differs from the translation at residue 11, likely a read error; the protein shown is the DNA translation. This chain connects TRGV4 to TRGJ1 or TRGJ2. CDR1 is EGSTGY and CDR2 is YDSYTSSV in the germline V gene. CDR3 length equals 13 residues. CDR3 in amino acids: CATWKIEGYKELF. The CDR3 DNA reads as TGTGCCACCTGGAAAATTGAAGGGTATAAGGAACTCTTT.